This T cell receptor (beta chain) is from a study of blood T cell repertoires in COVID-19. Study information: Italy, Spain and the United States were the sources of the convalescent and acute COVID-19 samples. The analysed material was cDNA or gDNA that came from T cells, B-cell-depleted T cells, or PBMCs.

The CDR3 is 16 amino acids. This clone appeared once. How the authors handled the data: Estimates of nucleated cell counts were drawn from the amplification of reference gene primers. Here immunoSEQ multiplex PCR was the method, and the copy in TCRdb shows in-frame clones only, minus some. V and J calls and clone size are those listed in that table; D and trimming were worked out from the DNA. The table has about 400,000 clones, around nine tenths seen once. The chain uses TRBV21-1 and TRBJ1-3; the DNA was not compared with TRBD1, the D call given in the table. TRBV21-1 is noted as a pseudogene. The clonotype was recovered from a woman between 25 and 40 years old with acute or convalescent COVID-19. Sequencing was done on a sample of peripheral blood. Here the CDR3 reads CASTYFRQGSGNTIYF. The CDR3 DNA reads as TGTGCCAGCACCTACTTCAGACAGGGTTCTGGAAACACCATATATTTT.